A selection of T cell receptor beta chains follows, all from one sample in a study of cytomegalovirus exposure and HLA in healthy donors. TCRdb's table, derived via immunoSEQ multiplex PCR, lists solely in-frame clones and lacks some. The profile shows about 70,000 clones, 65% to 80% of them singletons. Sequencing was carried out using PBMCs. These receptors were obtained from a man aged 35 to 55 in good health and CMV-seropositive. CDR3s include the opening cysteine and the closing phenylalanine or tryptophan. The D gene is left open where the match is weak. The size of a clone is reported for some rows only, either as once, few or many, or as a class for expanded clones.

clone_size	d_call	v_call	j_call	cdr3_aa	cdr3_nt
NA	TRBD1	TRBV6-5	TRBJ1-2	CASSSGTGGYGYTF	TGTGCCAGCAGTTCCGGGACAGGGGGCTATGGCTACACCTTC
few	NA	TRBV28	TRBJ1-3	CASYSGNTIYF	TGTGCCAGCTACTCTGGAAACACCATATATTTT
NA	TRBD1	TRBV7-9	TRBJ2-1	CASSPGTGGEAEQFF	TGTGCCAGCAGCCCAGGGACAGGGGGCGAGGCGGAGCAGTTCTTC
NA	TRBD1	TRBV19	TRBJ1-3	CASAGTAGNTIYF	TGTGCCAGCGCCGGGACAGCTGGAAACACCATATATTTT
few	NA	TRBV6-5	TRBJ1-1	CASSTLNPAGTEAFF	TGTGCCAGCAGTACCTTAAATCCGGCGGGCACTGAAGCTTTCTTT
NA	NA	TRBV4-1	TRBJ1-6	CASSPLDTNSPLHF	TGCGCCAGCAGCCCGCTGGACACGAATTCACCCCTCCACTTT
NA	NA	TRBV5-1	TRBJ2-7	CASSTQGSGRGDEQYF	TGCGCCAGCTCTACCCAGGGGTCAGGGCGAGGGGACGAGCAGTACTTC
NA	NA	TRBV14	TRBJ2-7	CASSPFQGYEQYF	TGTGCCAGCAGTCCATTTCAGGGTTACGAGCAGTACTTC
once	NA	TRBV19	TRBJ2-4	CASGSYNLAKNIQYF	TGTGCCAGTGGCTCGTATAACCTAGCCAAAAACATTCAGTACTTC
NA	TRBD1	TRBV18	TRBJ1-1	CASSRDRGNTEAFF	TGTGCCAGCTCACGGGACAGGGGGAACACTGAAGCTTTCTTT
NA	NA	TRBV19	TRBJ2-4	CASSRIGSGSDKNIQYF	TGTGCCAGTAGTAGGATAGGTTCAGGGTCGGACAAAAACATTCAGTACTTC
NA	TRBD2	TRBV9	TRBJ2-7	CASSVDGSGTPHEQYF	TGTGCCAGCAGCGTAGATGGAAGCGGGACCCCCCACGAGCAGTACTTC
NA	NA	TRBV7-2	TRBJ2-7	CASSLDSNPGEQYF	TGTGCCAGCAGCTTAGATTCCAATCCGGGTGAGCAGTACTTC
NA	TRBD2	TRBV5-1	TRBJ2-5	CASSLGTSGKETQYF	TGCGCCAGCAGCTTGGGGACTAGCGGAAAAGAGACCCAGTACTTC
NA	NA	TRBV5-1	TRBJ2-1	CASSFLGSGTNEQFF	TGCGCCAGCAGCTTTTTAGGGAGCGGCACAAATGAGCAGTTCTTC
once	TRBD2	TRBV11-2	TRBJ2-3	CASSLVGAGAPDTQYF	TGTGCCAGCAGCTTAGTAGGAGCGGGAGCCCCAGATACGCAGTATTTT
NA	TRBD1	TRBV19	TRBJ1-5	CASSIEWAGGRNQPQHF	TGTGCCAGTAGTATAGAGTGGGCAGGGGGCCGCAATCAGCCCCAGCATTTT
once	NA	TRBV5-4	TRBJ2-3	CASSLEGGRDTQYF	TGTGCCAGCAGCTTGGAAGGCGGCAGAGATACGCAGTATTTT
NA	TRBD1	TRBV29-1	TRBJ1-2	CSATGGEDYGYTF	TGCAGCGCCACAGGGGGCGAGGACTATGGCTACACCTTC
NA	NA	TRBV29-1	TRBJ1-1	CSVEVEMNTEAFF	TGCAGCGTTGAGGTTGAGATGAACACTGAAGCTTTCTTT
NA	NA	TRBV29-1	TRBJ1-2	CSVEDPGQSYGYTF	TGCAGCGTTGAAGACCCCGGACAGAGCTATGGCTACACCTTC
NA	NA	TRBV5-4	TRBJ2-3	CASSWTGTDTQYF	TGTGCCAGCAGTTGGACAGGCACAGATACGCAGTATTTT
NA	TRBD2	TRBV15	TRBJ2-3	CATSIPRGGQADTQYF	TGTGCCACCAGCATCCCGCGGGGGGGCCAGGCAGATACGCAGTATTTT
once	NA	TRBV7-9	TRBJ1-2	CASSLVGGNYGYTF	TGTGCCAGCAGCTTAGTTGGCGGGAACTATGGCTACACCTTC
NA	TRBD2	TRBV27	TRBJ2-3	CASSSGLVGHTDTQYF	TGTGCCAGCAGTTCGGGACTAGTCGGACACACAGATACGCAGTATTTT
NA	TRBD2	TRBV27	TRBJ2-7	CASSPMGLAYEQYF	TGTGCCAGCAGCCCAATGGGACTAGCTTACGAGCAGTACTTC
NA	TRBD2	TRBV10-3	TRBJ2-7	CAVGLAGLDEQYF	TGTGCCGTAGGACTAGCGGGACTAGACGAGCAGTACTTC
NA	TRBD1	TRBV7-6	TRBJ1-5	CASSLGGTGYQPQHF	TGTGCCAGCAGCTTAGGAGGGACAGGGTATCAGCCCCAGCATTTT
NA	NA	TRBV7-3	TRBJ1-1	CASSLKRNTEAFF	TGTGCCAGCAGCTTAAAGAGGAACACTGAAGCTTTCTTT
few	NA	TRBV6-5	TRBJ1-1	CASSLAGTEAFF	TGTGCCAGCAGCCTAGCGGGGACTGAAGCTTTCTTT
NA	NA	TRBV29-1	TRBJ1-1	CSVLTPGGLDTEAFF	TGCAGCGTTCTTACCCCCGGGGGGCTGGACACTGAAGCTTTCTTT
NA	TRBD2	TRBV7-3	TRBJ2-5	CASSPTWTSQETQDF	TGTGCCAGCAGTCCAACTTGGACTAGCCAAGAGACCCAGGACTTC
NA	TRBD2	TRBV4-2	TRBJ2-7	CASSPLGLAGGYEQYF	TGTGCCAGCAGCCCCCTTGGACTAGCGGGAGGCTACGAGCAGTACTTC
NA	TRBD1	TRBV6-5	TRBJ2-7	CASSYARTGDTYEQYF	TGTGCCAGCAGTTACGCCCGGACAGGGGACACCTACGAGCAGTACTTC
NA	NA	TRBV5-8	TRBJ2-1	CASNPGQARNEQFF	TGTGCCAGCAACCCGGGTCAAGCGCGCAATGAGCAGTTCTTC
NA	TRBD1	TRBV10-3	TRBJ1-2	CAGTDRGDGYTF	TGTGCCGGAACTGACAGGGGAGATGGCTACACCTTC
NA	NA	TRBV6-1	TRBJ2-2	CASSERTGELFF	TGTGCCAGCAGTGAACGGACCGGGGAGCTGTTTTTT
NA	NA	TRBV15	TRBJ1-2	CATSRDPLEGRSYGYTF	TGTGCCACCAGCAGAGATCCCTTGGAGGGACGGAGCTATGGCTACACCTTC
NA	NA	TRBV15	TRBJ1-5	CATSRRGLQGPTVQHF	TGTGCCACCAGCAGGAGGGGTTTACAGGGCCCGACCGTACAGCATTTT
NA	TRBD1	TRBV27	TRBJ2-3	CASSDRGRGDTQYF	TGTGCCAGCTCGGACAGGGGTAGGGGGGATACGCAGTATTTT
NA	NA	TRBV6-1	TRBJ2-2	CASRGRTGFTGELFF	TGTGCCAGCAGGGGGCGGACCGGGTTCACCGGGGAGCTGTTTTTT